A single sample is the source of the 13 T cell receptor beta chains below, sequenced in a study of cytomegalovirus exposure and HLA in healthy donors. Both 60 Vbeta primers and 13 Jbeta primers went into the PCR. Measured with immunoSEQ multiplex PCR; TCRdb has only the in-frame clones, and not every one. The sample consists of over 80,000 clones, 75% to 85% of them appearing once. Sequencing was performed on PBMCs. These receptors were collected from a man aged 30 to 45 in good health and CMV-seropositive.

J is TRBJ1-5 and V is TRBV28; D not certain. CDR3 length equals 12 residues. Germline-derived CDR1 and CDR2 are MDHEN and SYDVKM. Trimming left V 4 bases short and J 11 bases short, with 12 bases between. The chain's CDR3 is CASSSPVTAQHF. CDR3 coding DNA: TGTGCCAGCAGTTCCCCGGTTACGGCCCAGCATTTT.

This chain uses TRBV6-5 with TRBJ1-5; tentatively, D is TRBD1 (5 bases). Germline V gene lookup returns CDR1 MNHEY and CDR2 SVGAGI. The CDR3 spans 13 residues. The V gene lost 6 bases and the J gene lost 7 bases, with 13 bases spanning the gap. The CDR3 protein is CASSSGHGQPQHF. The CDR3 nucleotides read TGTGCCAGCAGCTCCGGACACGGACAGCCCCAGCATTTT.

The rearrangement uses TRBV9 and TRBJ2-3, with 7 bases that match TRBD1. Germline V gene data show CDR1 as SGDLS and CDR2 as YYNGEE. The ends lost 0 bases at V and 4 bases at J; junction bases unmatched: 8. The CDR3 length is 16 residues. The CDR3, as DNA: TGTGCCAGCAGCGTAGGGGACAGTTGGGACCCAGATACGCAGTATTTT. It yields the protein CASSVGDSWDPDTQYF.

This chain joins TRBV5-1 and TRBJ2-3; 11 bases agree with TRBD2. The trim removed 5 bases at V and 6 bases at J, leaving 8 bases unmatched. The CDR3 sequence is 15 residues long. Germline-derived CDR1 and CDR2 are SGHRS and YFSETQ. CDR3 DNA sequence: TGCGCCAGCAGTGGAGGGGGACTAGCGGCGGATACGCAGTATTTT. Its protein product is CASSGGGLAADTQYF. The whole variable domain, remainder taken from reference TRBV5-1 and TRBJ2-3, is KAGVTQTPRYLIKTRGQQVTLSCSPISGHRSVSWYQQTPGQGLQFLFEYFSETQRNKGNFPGRFSGRQFSNSRSEMNVSTLELGDSALYLCASSGGGLAADTQYFGPGTRLTVL.

The chain is built from TRBV4-2 and TRBJ1-3; D call uncertain. CDR1 LGHNA and CDR2 YNFKEQ come from the germline V gene. The V gene lost 1 base and the J gene lost 0 bases, with 13 bases spanning the gap. The CDR3 has 17 amino acids. The CDR3 here is CASSQGLQTLSGNTIYF. CDR3 DNA: TGTGCCAGCAGCCAAGGGCTACAGACACTCTCTGGAAACACCATATATTTT.

The genes are TRBV6-1 and TRBJ1-1; D remains unclear. The ends were cut back, 1 base at V and 4 bases at J, with 4 bases in the middle. CDR3 length equals 12 residues. Germline V CDR1 and CDR2: MNHNS, SASEGT. CDR3 loop: CASSEGGTEAFF. The CDR3 nucleotides read TGTGCCAGCAGTGAAGGAGGCACTGAAGCTTTCTTT.

The CDR3 reads CASSRGRAGMNTEAFF. CDR3 DNA sequence: TGTGCCAGCAGCAGAGGGAGGGCGGGGATGAACACTGAAGCTTTCTTT. V and J are TRBV21-1 and TRBJ1-1. TRBV21-1 is described as a pseudogene. This CDR3 contains 16 residues.

This clone appeared once. The rearrangement joins TRBV12-5 to TRBJ2-5; D might be TRBD2 (5 bases). Germline CDR1 reads LGHNT; CDR2 reads FRNRAP. This CDR3 is 12 amino acids long. The V and J ends lost 5 bases and 4 bases respectively, with 8 bases between them. DNA for the CDR3: TGTGCTAGTGGTGTTGGGAGAGAGACCCAGTACTTC. Translation: CASGVGRETQYF.

The chain recombines TRBV30 with TRBJ2-2; D remains unclear. V was cut by 3 bases and J by 1 base, with 9 bases left in between. The CDR3 is 14 amino acids. Germline V gives CDR1 GTSNPN, CDR2 SVGIG (reference sequence). CDR3: CAWRLRLNTGELFF. The CDR3 DNA sequence: TGTGCCTGGAGGCTCAGGCTGAACACCGGGGAGCTGTTTTTT.

The V and J genes are TRBV28 and TRBJ2-2, with 11 bases matching TRBD2. With 2 bases clipped from V and 5 bases from J, the junction kept 4 bases outside the gene matches. The CDR3 is made up of 16 amino acids. The germline gives CDR1 MDHEN, CDR2 SYDVKM. The CDR3 protein is CASSLGLAGGTGELFF. CDR3 nucleotides: TGTGCCAGCAGTTTAGGTTTAGCGGGAGGGACCGGGGAGCTGTTTTTT.

This clone was seen a handful of times. This chain connects TRBV10-1 to TRBJ2-5; 8 bases agree with TRBD1. The CDR3 is 17 amino acids. Germline CDR1 and CDR2: WNHNN and SYGVQD (reference sequence). V lost 0 bases to trimming and J lost 5 bases; unmatched junction nucleotides: 11. CDR3 in DNA: TGCGCCAGCAGTGAGTCTCAGGGGGCTGTCAATCTCGAGACCCAGTACTTC. Translated, it gives CASSESQGAVNLETQYF.

This chain links TRBV7-8 with TRBJ1-1; D unclear. V lost 5 bases and J 0 bases, leaving 10 bases between the germline ends. Looked up from germline, CDR1 is SGHVS and CDR2 is FQNEAQ. CDR3 length: 14 residues. As DNA, the CDR3 is TGTGCCAGCAGCCTCGGTTCCCTGAACACTGAAGCTTTCTTT. This gives the protein CASSLGSLNTEAFF.

The genes are TRBV11-3 and TRBJ2-1; D unresolved. The CDR3 spans 14 residues. With 1 base removed from V and 8 bases from J, the gap between germline ends came to 12 bases. Per germline, CDR1 SGHNT and CDR2 YENEEA. CDR3 sequence (DNA): TGTGCCAGCAGCTTAGGTGCCCTTAGCTATGAGCAGTTCTTC. Protein sequence: CASSLGALSYEQFF.